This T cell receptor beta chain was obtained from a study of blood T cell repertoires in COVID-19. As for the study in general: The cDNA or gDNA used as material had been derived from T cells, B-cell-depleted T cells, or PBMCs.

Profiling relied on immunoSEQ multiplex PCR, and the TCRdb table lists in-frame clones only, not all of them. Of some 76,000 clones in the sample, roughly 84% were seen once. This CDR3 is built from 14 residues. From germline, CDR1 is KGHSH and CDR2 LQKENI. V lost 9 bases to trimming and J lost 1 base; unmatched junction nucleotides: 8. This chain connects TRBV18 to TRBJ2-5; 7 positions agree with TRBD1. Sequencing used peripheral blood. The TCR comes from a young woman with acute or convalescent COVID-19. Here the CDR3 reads CASAPTGLQETQYF. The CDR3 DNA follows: TGTGCCAGTGCCCCGACAGGGCTCCAAGAGACCCAGTACTTC. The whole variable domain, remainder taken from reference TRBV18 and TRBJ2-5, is NAGVMQNPRHLVRRRGQEARLRCSPMKGHSHVYWYRQLPEEGLKFMVYLQKENIIDESGMPKERFSAEFPKEGPSILRIQQVVRGDSAAYFCASAPTGLQETQYFGPGTRLLVL.